This is a list of T cell receptor beta chains from one sample in a study of T cells in Graves' hyperthyroidism and ophthalmopathy. MiXCR, run by TCRdb on the multiplex PCR reads, gives a single entry per CDR3 protein. The sample records about 290,000 distinct CDR3 sequences, roughly 19% being singletons. Sequenced input: blood. The receptors stem from a man aged 50-59 years with Graves' ophthalmopathy. The CDR3 runs from the conserved cysteine through the conserved F or W. The D gene is left open where the match is weak. Some rows have no size entry. The others give once, few or many, or a class for an expanded clone.

CDR3nt | CDR3aa | d_gene | v_gene | abundance | j_gene
TGTGCCAGCGGGGGGGTAGTAGGGGAGCTGTTTTTT | CASGGVVGELFF | TRBD2 | TRBV11-2 | many | TRBJ2-2
TGTGCCAGTAAGGAGGGTACCTATGGCTACACCTTC | CASKEGTYGYTF | . | TRBV19 | . | TRBJ1-2
TGTGCCAGCAGTCAACTTAGCGGGAGGGCGGGCAATGGGCAGTTCTTC | CASSQLSGRAGNGQFF | TRBD2 | TRBV6-1 | . | TRBJ2-1
TGTGCCAGCAGCCAAGGTATCAGGCTGCTGTACTTC | CASSQGIRLLYF | . | TRBV3-1 | few | TRBJ2-5
TGTGCCAGCAGTTTATCTCCGCTTGTTGGCTACACCTTC | CASSLSPLVGYTF | . | TRBV27 | . | TRBJ1-2
TGTGCCAGCAGTATACCGGGACAGACCTACAATGAGCAGTTCTTC | CASSIPGQTYNEQFF | TRBD1 | TRBV28 | many | TRBJ2-1
TGTGCCAGCAGCTCCGGGACTAGCGGGAGGAATCGGTACTTC | CASSSGTSGRNRYF | TRBD2 | TRBV7-2 | few | TRBJ2-5
TGCAGTGCCCAGGACAGGGGGCAAGAGACCCAGTACTTC | CSAQDRGQETQYF | TRBD1 | TRBV20-1 | . | TRBJ2-5
TGTGCCAGCGACGGGGGCTTCTCTGGAAACACCATATATTTT | CASDGGFSGNTIYF | . | TRBV6-2/TRBV6-3 | many | TRBJ1-3
TGTGCCAGCGGTGGCTATAGCAATCAGCCCCAGCATTTT | CASGGYSNQPQHF | . | TRBV2 | many | TRBJ1-5
TGTGCCAGCAGTTTGGCTCTAGCGGGTGCCTACCAAGAGACCCAGTACTTC | CASSLALAGAYQETQYF | TRBD2 | TRBV12-3/TRBV12-4 | few | TRBJ2-5
TGTGCCAACAGCGTAGGGCAGCGAGTGGGAGATACGCAGTATTTT | CANSVGQRVGDTQYF | . | TRBV9 | . | TRBJ2-3
TGTGCCAGCACCCTCTCCCCAGGGGGCGGCTACGAGCAGTACTTC | CASTLSPGGGYEQYF | TRBD1 | TRBV2 | many | TRBJ2-7
TGTGCCAGCAGCTTCGACGACGAGCAGTACTTC | CASSFDDEQYF | . | TRBV7-9 | many | TRBJ2-7
TGTGCCAGCAGCTTAGATTGGGGGGGTTCACCCCTCCACTTT | CASSLDWGGSPLHF | . | TRBV7-2 | many | TRBJ1-6
TGTGCCAGCAGAAGAGACTATTATAATTCACCCCTCCACTTT | CASRRDYYNSPLHF | . | TRBV7-6 | few | TRBJ1-6
TGTGCCACCCGACCGGGACAGGGTTACGAGCAGTACTTC | CATRPGQGYEQYF | TRBD1 | TRBV18 | many | TRBJ2-7
TGTGCCACCAGTATTTACAATGAGCAGTTCTTC | CATSIYNEQFF | . | TRBV15 | many | TRBJ2-1
TGTGCTAGCAGCTTAAGGGCCGGGGATCGCGAGCAGTACTTC | CASSLRAGDREQYF | . | TRBV7-7 | many | TRBJ2-7
TGCGCCAGCAGCTTGTACCAGACCTCGGACTATGGCTACACCTTC | CASSLYQTSDYGYTF | . | TRBV5-1 | many | TRBJ1-2
TGTGCCAGCAGTCCGGGGGGGACAGGTGGGAGCTCCTATAATTCACCCCTCCACTTT | CASSPGGTGGSSYNSPLHF | TRBD1 | TRBV6-1 | . | TRBJ1-6
TGTGCCAGCAGTGCCCCCTCCGGGACAGGGGGAGAGGGCACCATATATTTT | CASSAPSGTGGEGTIYF | TRBD1 | TRBV28 | . | TRBJ1-3
TGTGCCAGCAGCGTAGGGGGTGGGTTCGAGACCCAGTACTTC | CASSVGGGFETQYF | . | TRBV9 | . | TRBJ2-5
TGTGCCAGCAGCCGGGACAGATTGAACACTGAAGCTTTCTTT | CASSRDRLNTEAFF | TRBD1 | TRBV3-1 | many | TRBJ1-1
TGTGCCAGCAGCGTACAGGGCTACGAGCAGTACTTC | CASSVQGYEQYF | . | TRBV7-9 | . | TRBJ2-7
TGTGCCAGCAGTGCGATACAGGGGGGCACTACTAATCAGCCCCAGCATTTT | CASSAIQGGTTNQPQHF | TRBD1 | TRBV6-1 | . | TRBJ1-5
TGTGCCAGCAGCTCCCGGGGGGCGCGCCACACCGGGGAGCTGTTTTTT | CASSSRGARHTGELFF | . | TRBV5-5 | few | TRBJ2-2
TGTGCCAGCAGCTTAGAGCTGGGGAAGTACGAGCAGTACTTC | CASSLELGKYEQYF | . | TRBV7-2 | many | TRBJ2-7
TGCAGTGCTAGAGATACGGGGTCCGCCAAAAACATTCAGTACTTC | CSARDTGSAKNIQYF | . | TRBV20-1 | many | TRBJ2-4
TGTGCCAGCAGCTTTCTTGGTAGCGGGAGTGGTACGCAGTATTTT | CASSFLGSGSGTQYF | TRBD2 | TRBV5-4 | once | TRBJ2-3
TGTGCCAGCAGGTTAGCGGGGGGTAGTTATGAGCAGTTCTTC | CASRLAGGSYEQFF | TRBD2 | TRBV12-3/TRBV12-4 | few | TRBJ2-1
TGCAGTGCTAGAGATCCTCTAGCGGGAGAGCAGTACTTC | CSARDPLAGEQYF | TRBD2 | TRBV20-1 | few | TRBJ2-7
TGTGCCAGCAGATCGGGACTAGCGGGAGTAACGGAGACCCAGTACTTC | CASRSGLAGVTETQYF | TRBD2 | TRBV11-2 | . | TRBJ2-5
TGTGCCAGCAGTGGGGACAGGGCTCTCGGTGGCTACACCTTC | CASSGDRALGGYTF | TRBD1 | TRBV6-4 | . | TRBJ1-2
TGCGCCAGCAGCTGGAACAGGGGGCGGGATACGCAGTATTTT | CASSWNRGRDTQYF | TRBD1 | TRBV5-1 | many | TRBJ2-3
TGTGCCCACCTAGAAAGGGGCAGAACTGAAGCTTTCTTT | CAHLERGRTEAFF | . | TRBV30 | few | TRBJ1-1
TGTGCCAGCAGCCCTCAGGGGATGGGGGAGACCCAGTACTTC | CASSPQGMGETQYF | . | TRBV11-2 | many | TRBJ2-5
TGTGCCAGCAGTTCCACCGGTTTCCTTATGGCGGGGGCCACAGATACGCAGTATTTT | CASSSTGFLMAGATDTQYF | . | TRBV2 | . | TRBJ2-3
TGTGCCAGCAGCTCACGGGGCCAAGGGGCTTTTAATGAGCAGTTCTTC | CASSSRGQGAFNEQFF | . | TRBV6-1 | . | TRBJ2-1
TGTGCCAGCAGCCCACCGCGGCGGCAGGGGGATCAGCCCCAGCATTTT | CASSPPRRQGDQPQHF | TRBD1 | TRBV28 | many | TRBJ1-5
TGTGCCAGCAGTAACCGATACGAGCAGTACTTC | CASSNRYEQYF | . | TRBV28 | few | TRBJ2-7
TGTGCCACCAGCAGAAGGGACGAAAAAAACATTCAGTACTTC | CATSRRDEKNIQYF | . | TRBV15 | few | TRBJ2-4
TGTGCCAGCAGCTCGGGACAACTCTACGAGCAGTACTTC | CASSSGQLYEQYF | . | TRBV7-6 | . | TRBJ2-7
TGTGCCAGCAGCTTAGGGACAGGAGCTCTCTACGAGCAGTACTTC | CASSLGTGALYEQYF | TRBD1 | TRBV7-3 | many | TRBJ2-7
TGTGCCAGCTCACAAGGACGAGACGGGGGAAACACCATATATTTT | CASSQGRDGGNTIYF | . | TRBV18 | . | TRBJ1-3
TGTGCCAGCTCACCCGGGACTGGGGCCAACGTCCTGACTTTC | CASSPGTGANVLTF | . | TRBV18 | many | TRBJ2-6
TGTGCCAGCAAGGGACTGATTAATGAAAAACTGTTTTTT | CASKGLINEKLFF | . | TRBV6-1 | . | TRBJ1-4
TGTGCCAGCAGCTTAGCATACGGGGGAAGGGAAAAACTGTTTTTT | CASSLAYGGREKLFF | . | TRBV7-2 | medium-sized | TRBJ1-4
TGTGCCAGCAGTTTCACAGGGGACCTTAACTATGGCTACACCTTC | CASSFTGDLNYGYTF | TRBD1 | TRBV27 | many | TRBJ1-2
TGTGCCAGTAGTACCACCGGGACCTTACAAGAGACCCAGTACTTC | CASSTTGTLQETQYF | . | TRBV19 | . | TRBJ2-5
TGTGCCAGCAGCTTAGGGGCAGGGGGCGATGGATGGAATGAGCAGTTCTTC | CASSLGAGGDGWNEQFF | TRBD1 | TRBV11-3 | many | TRBJ2-1